This T cell receptor (beta chain) was sequenced for a study of OX40 agonist ivuxolimab in advanced cancers. Study information: Patients with prior anti-PD-1, anti-PD-L1 or anti-CTLA-4 therapy were eligible; 40% had some.

The method was immunoSEQ multiplex PCR; TCRdb's version includes in-frame clones alone and lacks a portion of them. The data hold 65,000 to 95,000 clones, with 80% to 90% observed a single time. Study-level findings and limits: Doses of 0.1 to 3.0 mg/kg were accompanied by clonal expansion of CD4+ and CD8+ blood T cells by week 6.

This CDR3 contains 15 residues. Germline-derived CDR1 and CDR2 are SGHTA and FQGNSA. V was pared by 7 bases and J by 6 bases, with 12 bases of the junction left unmatched. About this clone itself: Antigen: not known.

The sequence was collected from an adult with an advanced solid tumor such as melanoma, head and neck, liver or kidney cancer. J is TRBJ1-5 and V is TRBV7-2; 7 bases fit TRBD1. The specimen was CD4+ or CD8+ T cells sorted from blood, collected in a trial of the OX40 agonist ivuxolimab. The CDR3 nucleotides read TGTGCCAGCACCCCGGGCGGAGGGGGCGGTCAGCCCCAGCATTTT. Its translation is CASTPGGGGGQPQHF.